This is a list of T cell receptor beta chains from one sample in a study of shared clonotypes between healthy human individuals. The data were produced by immunoSEQ multiplex PCR, yet TCRdb's version contains in-frame clones alone and is incomplete. The repertoire includes about 2.3 million clones, 85% to 95% of them detected once, and 0.37% sits in the top ten. Sequenced material: naive CD4+ T cells from PBMCs. These receptors were obtained from a man aged 18-30 years in good health. Some clones in this sample may be carry-over from other donors' samples. Each CDR3 is given with its conserved first and last residue. D genes are given only for firm matches. Expanded clones are given a class, and other clones once, few, many or no size at all.

v_call	j_call	d_call	clone_size	cdr3_nt	cdr3_aa
TRBV2	TRBJ1-5	NA	NA	TGTGCCAGCAGTGAAGCGCTTACAGGTGGGCAGCCCCAGCATTTT	CASSEALTGGQPQHF
TRBV27	TRBJ2-4	TRBD1	NA	TGTGCCAGCAGTTTCCGGGGTGCAACAGGGGTAAACATTCAGTACTTC	CASSFRGATGVNIQYF
TRBV30	TRBJ1-2	NA	once	TGTGCCTGGAGTGTAAGAGGGGCTGGGTATGGCTACACCTTC	CAWSVRGAGYGYTF
TRBV19	TRBJ2-5	NA	NA	TGTGCCAGTAGCGTTGGGGGGTACCAAGAGACCCAGTACTTC	CASSVGGYQETQYF
TRBV5-5	TRBJ2-1	NA	NA	TGTGCCAGCACCGAGGGTAGCTCCTACAATGAGCAGTTCTTC	CASTEGSSYNEQFF
TRBV19	TRBJ1-2	NA	NA	TGTGCCAGTAAGGCTACCCGGCAACCGCGGGGCTACACCTTC	CASKATRQPRGYTF
TRBV25-1	TRBJ2-3	TRBD1	NA	TGTGCCAGCAGGGCGACAGGGGTAGATACGCAGTATTTT	CASRATGVDTQYF
TRBV15	TRBJ2-2	NA	NA	TGTGCCACCAGCAGACCCCGGGGGAACACCGGGGAGCTGTTTTTT	CATSRPRGNTGELFF
TRBV18	TRBJ1-4	NA	NA	TGTGCCAGCTCACCGACTGCAGGGGTCAATCTAGAAAAACTGTTTTTT	CASSPTAGVNLEKLFF
TRBV6-6	TRBJ2-1	TRBD2	NA	TGTGCCAGCAGTTACGGGACTAGCGATTACAATGAGCAGTTCTTC	CASSYGTSDYNEQFF
TRBV4-1	TRBJ1-3	TRBD1	NA	TGCGCCAGCAGCCACCCGGGACAGGCTGGAAACACCATATATTTT	CASSHPGQAGNTIYF
TRBV5-6	TRBJ1-5	NA	NA	TGTGCCAGCAGCTTAGGTATTAGCAATCAGCCCCAGCATTTT	CASSLGISNQPQHF
TRBV19	TRBJ1-2	NA	NA	TGTGCCAGTAGTATAGGCCCAGGGACGGCGGCGGGCTACACCTTC	CASSIGPGTAAGYTF
TRBV28	TRBJ2-1	TRBD2	NA	TGTGCCAGCATTAAGAAACTAGCGAGCCATGAGCAGTTCTTC	CASIKKLASHEQFF
TRBV5-1	TRBJ1-5	TRBD1	NA	TGCGCCAGCAGCGAGGGACAGGGGACCAATCAGCCCCAGCATTTT	CASSEGQGTNQPQHF
TRBV4-3	TRBJ2-2	TRBD2	NA	TGCGCCAGCAGCCAAGGGACTAGCGGAGGAGTTAGAAGGCCCGGGGAGCTGTTTTTT	CASSQGTSGGVRRPGELFF
TRBV5-1	TRBJ1-4	TRBD1	NA	TGCGCCAGCAGCCCACGACAGGGGGGTAATGAAAAACTGTTTTTT	CASSPRQGGNEKLFF
TRBV7-2	TRBJ2-7	NA	NA	TGTGCCAGCAGCTTAGGGACAATCCGCGAGCAGTACTTC	CASSLGTIREQYF
TRBV19	TRBJ1-5	NA	NA	TGTGCCAGTACCGCTCGAAAAGGGGTTGGCAATCAGCCCCAGCATTTT	CASTARKGVGNQPQHF
TRBV27	TRBJ2-5	TRBD1	NA	TGTGCCAGCAGTCACAGGGGGGAGACCCAGTACTTC	CASSHRGETQYF
TRBV4-1	TRBJ1-2	NA	NA	TGCGCCAGCAGCCAGTCGGGGGGCTATGGCTACACCTTC	CASSQSGGYGYTF
TRBV7-9	TRBJ1-3	NA	NA	TGTGCCAGCTCCTGGGTTGGAAACACCATATATTTT	CASSWVGNTIYF
TRBV28	TRBJ2-5	NA	NA	TGTGCCAGCAGTTTTGGGGTCACCCAGTACTTC	CASSFGVTQYF
TRBV30	TRBJ1-1	NA	NA	TGTGCCTGGAATCCATCAGTAAACACTGAAGCTTTCTTT	CAWNPSVNTEAFF
TRBV5-1	TRBJ2-7	TRBD2	NA	TGCGCCAGCAGCTCAGCTAGCGGGAGGTACGAGCAGTACTTC	CASSSASGRYEQYF
TRBV29-1	TRBJ2-1	TRBD2	NA	TGCAGCGTTGTGCCTAGCGGGAGTTCGTATGAGCAGTTCTTC	CSVVPSGSSYEQFF
TRBV25-1	TRBJ2-7	NA	NA	TGTGCCAGCAGTTCACCCGGGATGGCCTACGAGCAGTACTTC	CASSSPGMAYEQYF
TRBV7-9	TRBJ2-1	TRBD1	NA	TGTGCCAGCAGCATAGGTGGACAGGTTTCGTACAATGAGCAGTTCTTC	CASSIGGQVSYNEQFF
TRBV7-8	TRBJ2-2	NA	NA	TGTGCCAGCAGCTTTGTAGACAGCCCGGGATGGTCCCCCGGGGAGCTGTTTTTT	CASSFVDSPGWSPGELFF
TRBV5-1	TRBJ2-7	TRBD2	NA	TGCGCCAGCAGGGGACTAGCGGATTACTACGAGCAGTACTTC	CASRGLADYYEQYF
TRBV19	TRBJ2-7	NA	NA	TGTGCCAGTAGTACGCGGACAAGTCCCTACGAGCAGTACTTC	CASSTRTSPYEQYF
TRBV28	TRBJ2-3	NA	NA	TGTGCCAGCAGTTCCAGACGGCTGTTCACAGATACGCAGTATTTT	CASSSRRLFTDTQYF
TRBV11-1	TRBJ2-6	NA	NA	TGTGCCAGCAGCTTAGGACAGTCTGGGGCCAACGTCCTGACTTTC	CASSLGQSGANVLTF
TRBV28	TRBJ2-2	TRBD1	NA	TGTGCCAGCAGTGTCCAACAGGGGGTCACCGGGGAGCTGTTTTTT	CASSVQQGVTGELFF
TRBV30	TRBJ1-3	NA	NA	TGTGCCTGGATGGTAAAGATTGGAAACACCATATATTTT	CAWMVKIGNTIYF
TRBV5-1	TRBJ2-3	NA	once	TGCGCCAGCAGCCCACGGGTGGGAGAGACAGATACGCAGTATTTT	CASSPRVGETDTQYF
TRBV2	TRBJ1-1	NA	few	TGTGCCAGTTCCTTGAACACTGAAGCTTTCTTT	CASSLNTEAFF
TRBV21-1	TRBJ1-1	NA	once	TGTGCCAGCAGCCTAAGTAGGGGACAGAACACTGAAGCTTTCTTT	CASSLSRGQNTEAFF
TRBV9	TRBJ1-3	TRBD1	NA	TGTGCCAGCAGCGTACCCCGAAAGGGACAGATAATTAAAAGAAACACCATATATTTT	CASSVPRKGQIIKRNTIYF
TRBV25-1	TRBJ2-3	NA	NA	TGTGCCAGCAGTGAATGGAAGGGCACAGATACGCAGTATTTT	CASSEWKGTDTQYF
TRBV28	TRBJ1-2	NA	few	TGTGCCAGCACGGGGAGGAACTATGGCTACACCTTC	CASTGRNYGYTF
TRBV6-1	TRBJ2-7	TRBD1	NA	TGTGCCAGCAGTGAAGTGGGGACAGGTGCCACCCGTCTTAGGTACGAGCAGTACTTC	CASSEVGTGATRLRYEQYF
TRBV6-6	TRBJ1-5	NA	NA	TGTGCCAGCAGTTACTCGGGTTCCCAGCCCCAGCATTTT	CASSYSGSQPQHF
TRBV4-1	TRBJ2-3	NA	NA	TGCGCCAGCAGCCAAGTGCCCCAGAACGCGATCACGCAGTATTTT	CASSQVPQNAITQYF
TRBV11-2	TRBJ1-1	NA	few	TGTGCCAGCAGCTTAGCGGGGGGCAGGAACACTGAAGCTTTCTTT	CASSLAGGRNTEAFF
TRBV18	TRBJ2-3	NA	NA	TGTGCCAGCTCACCTGCCGGGGGAAGAGGAAGGGATACGCAGTATTTT	CASSPAGGRGRDTQYF
TRBV7-2	TRBJ2-7	NA	NA	TGTGCCAGCAGCTTAGTCGTTGTCAGCTCCTACGAGCAGTACTTC	CASSLVVVSSYEQYF
TRBV7-9	TRBJ1-1	NA	once	TGTGCCAGCAGCCCAAGAAGCCGACAGGTCACTGAAGCTTTCTTT	CASSPRSRQVTEAFF
TRBV15	TRBJ2-7	NA	NA	TGTGCCACCCGGACTAAGAGCTCCTACGAGCAGTACTTC	CATRTKSSYEQYF
TRBV19	TRBJ1-1	NA	NA	TGTGCCAGTAACCGCCAGGGCACGAACACTGAAGCTTTCTTT	CASNRQGTNTEAFF
TRBV10-1	TRBJ1-4	NA	NA	TGCGCCAGCAGCCCTAACACGGACGGCACTGAAAAACTGTTTTTT	CASSPNTDGTEKLFF
TRBV11-2	TRBJ2-7	TRBD2	NA	TGTGCCAGCAGCGCGACTAGCGGGATATCGGGTGGCGAGCAGTACTTC	CASSATSGISGGEQYF
TRBV7-2	TRBJ2-7	NA	NA	TGTGCCAGCAGCTTAGCTCTCCAGTCCTACGAGCAGTACTTC	CASSLALQSYEQYF
TRBV30	TRBJ2-3	NA	NA	TGTGCCTGGAGTCCGCCCACAGATACGCAGTATTTT	CAWSPPTDTQYF